A single sample is the source of the 21 T cell receptor beta chains below, sequenced in a study of cytomegalovirus exposure and HLA in healthy donors. Primers included in the PCR were 60 Vbeta and 13 Jbeta primers. Repertoires were generated with immunoSEQ multiplex PCR, while TCRdb's copy carries only in-frame clones and drops some. The table lists 150,000 or so clones, over 60% of them singletons. Material for sequencing was PBMCs. These receptors were obtained from a girl aged 10 to 17 in good health and CMV-seronegative.

The chain couples TRBV19 to TRBJ1-1; a weak D match, TRBD1 (5 bases). Trimming removed 3 bases at V and 4 bases at J, with 15 bases between. Germline values: CDR1 LNHDA, CDR2 SQIVND (reference sequence). CDR3 length: 15 amino acids. Here the CDR3 reads CASSIQGGTVTEAFF. The CDR3 coding sequence is TGTGCCAGTAGTATTCAGGGAGGTACGGTCACTGAAGCTTTCTTT.

The CDR3 region is CASSPVGTQYEQFF. The CDR3 DNA follows: TGTGCCAGCAGCCCTGTCGGGACTCAATATGAGCAGTTCTTC. This chain joins TRBV14 and TRBJ2-1; tentative D call: TRBD2 (6 bases). V lost 4 bases to trimming and J lost 8 bases, with 15 bases between them. The V gene's germline CDR1 is SGHDN and CDR2 FVKESK. The CDR3 loop spans 14 amino acids. The whole variable domain, remainder taken from reference TRBV14 and TRBJ2-1, is EAGVTQFPSHSVIEKGQTVTLRCDPISGHDNLYWYRRVMGKEIKFLLHFVKESKQDESGMPNNRFLAERTGGTYSTLKVQPAELEDSGVYFCASSPVGTQYEQFFGPGTRLTVL.

The chain has TRBV19 and TRBJ1-1, with D maybe TRBD1 (6 bases). V lost 5 bases to trimming and J lost 1 base, with 20 bases between them. CDR1 is LNHDA, CDR2 SQIVND, per germline (reference sequence). The CDR3 contains 17 residues. The CDR3 spells CASSEDWDTLTNTEAFF. DNA of the CDR3: TGTGCCAGTAGTGAAGATTGGGACACCCTGACGAACACTGAAGCTTTCTTT.

This clone occurred a few times. This chain joins TRBV5-6 and TRBJ1-1; D ambiguous. Germline V gives CDR1 SGHDT, CDR2 YYEEEE. The CDR3 length is 11 residues. V lost 7 bases and J 1 base, leaving 5 bases between the germline ends. The CDR3 bases are TGTGCCAGCCACAGGAACACTGAAGCTTTCTTT. This codes for CASHRNTEAFF.

J is TRBJ2-3 and V is TRBV6-1; tentatively, D is TRBD2 (6 bases). The CDR3 spans 15 residues. Germline V CDR1 and CDR2: MNHNS, SASEGT. With 7 bases removed from V and 0 bases from J, the gap between germline ends came to 14 bases. The CDR3: CASTAEGASTDTQYF. The CDR3 DNA reads TGTGCCAGCACCGCGGAGGGTGCTAGCACAGATACGCAGTATTTT.

This chain connects TRBV4-1 to TRBJ1-4; 8 positions agree with TRBD1. This CDR3 is 16 amino acids long. V shed 1 base and J 7 bases; nucleotides not matched to a gene: 8. The germline CDR1 and CDR2 sequences are MGHRA and YSYEKL. DNA for the CDR3: TGCGCCAGCAGCCAAGCGCCAGGGGGCATGGGTGAAAAACTGTTTTTT. This gives the protein CASSQAPGGMGEKLFF.

The chain recombines TRBV29-1 with TRBJ2-2; TRBD1 matches 8 bases. Germline V gives CDR1 SQVTM, CDR2 ANQGSEA. CDR3 length equals 13 residues. J gave up 5 bases and V 4 bases, and 3 bases lay outside the gene matches. The CDR3 spells CSVGQGKTGELFF. The DNA for the CDR3 is TGCAGCGTTGGACAGGGGAAGACCGGGGAGCTGTTTTTT.

The chain couples TRBV5-4 to TRBJ2-1; 7 positions agree with TRBD1. The CDR3 loop spans 15 amino acids. CDR1 is SGHNT, CDR2 YYREEE, per germline (reference sequence). V lost 0 bases and J lost 5; bases outside the gene matches: 5. The CDR3 DNA is TGTGCCAGCAGCTTGGAGAGGGGGCGCGACAATGAGCAGTTCTTC. Translating it yields CASSLERGRDNEQFF.

V gene TRBV13 combines with J gene TRBJ2-1, with D perhaps TRBD2 (6 bases). Germline lookup yields CDR1 PRHDT and CDR2 FYEKMQ (reference sequence). The ends were cut back, 8 bases at V and 0 bases at J, with 11 bases in the middle. The CDR3 is made up of 14 amino acids. In nucleotides, the CDR3 is TGTGCCAGCCAAGCGGGTAGCTCCTACAATGAGCAGTTCTTC. This sequence encodes CASQAGSSYNEQFF.

The rearrangement joins TRBV9 to TRBJ2-7; 9 bases align to TRBD1. The CDR3 consists of 14 residues. In germline, CDR1 is SGDLS, CDR2 YYNGEE. The V and J ends lost 4 bases and 5 bases, in that order; junction bases with no gene match: 7. The CDR3 DNA sequence: TGTGCCAGCAGCCCCGGGACAGGGTTCGACGAGCAGTACTTC. Translating gives CASSPGTGFDEQYF.

The rearrangement uses TRBV5-6 and TRBJ2-7; 7 positions agree with TRBD1. V gave up 4 bases and J gave up 3 bases; unmatched junction bases: 13. Germline CDR1 and CDR2: SGHDT and YYEEEE. This CDR3 is 16 amino acids long. CDR3 bases: TGTGCCAGCAGCCCACAGGGGCCTACCCTGGACTACGAGCAGTACTTC. Encoded protein: CASSPQGPTLDYEQYF.

The rearrangement joins TRBV5-1 to TRBJ1-1; D call uncertain. Germline V gene lookup returns CDR1 SGHRS and CDR2 YFSETQ. CDR3 size: 14 residues. V lost 0 bases and J 4 bases, leaving 10 bases between the germline ends. The CDR3 DNA reads as TGCGCCAGCAGCTTGGTACAGCCGAGCACTGAAGCTTTCTTT. Its protein product is CASSLVQPSTEAFF.

The J gene is TRBJ2-7, the V gene TRBV27, with a possible D match to TRBD1 (5 bases). Germline CDR1 reads MNHEY; CDR2 reads SMNVEV (reference sequence). Trimming took off 0 bases at V and 5 bases at J, with 20 bases between the two ends. This CDR3 is 17 amino acids long. The DNA of the CDR3 is TGTGCCAGCAGTTTATCGGCCCGCTTGGCAGGGCACCACGAGCAGTACTTC. Protein: CASSLSARLAGHHEQYF.

V gene TRBV6-5 combines with J gene TRBJ2-7, with unresolved D. Trimming left V 8 bases short and J 2 bases short, with 7 bases between. This CDR3 has 11 residues. Germline CDR1 reads MNHEY; CDR2 reads SVGAGI. DNA of the CDR3: TGTGCCAGCGGAGTCACCTACGAGCAGTACTTC. Protein sequence: CASGVTYEQYF.

This clone came up a few times. This chain links TRBV5-4 with TRBJ1-5; D remains unclear. V gave up 0 bases and J gave up 9 bases, with 10 bases separating them. Germline CDR1 and CDR2: SGHNT and YYREEE (reference sequence). CDR3 length: 13 residues. This chain's CDR3 is CASSLGRAGPQHF. DNA for the CDR3: TGTGCCAGCAGCTTGGGGCGTGCGGGGCCCCAGCATTTT.

The gene calls are TRBV7-3 and TRBJ1-3; tentatively, D is TRBD1 (5 bases). Trimming took 5 bases from V and 3 from J, leaving 17 bases between them. The CDR3 runs 16 residues. In germline, CDR1 is SGHTA, CDR2 FQGTGA. CDR3 DNA sequence: TGTGCCAGCAGCCAATCCATCGGGGGAGGTGGAAACACCATATATTTT. Translation: CASSQSIGGGGNTIYF.

This clone was seen more than once but under ten times. The V gene is TRBV2, the J gene TRBJ1-1; 7 nucleotides align to TRBD1. The germline CDR1 and CDR2 sequences are SNHLY and FYNNEI. This CDR3 contains 11 residues. V lost 8 bases, J lost 7 bases, and 4 bases stayed unmatched. In DNA form, the CDR3 reads TGTGCCAGCGAGGGGGACAGTGAAGCTTTCTTT. Its protein product is CASEGDSEAFF.

The rearrangement links TRBV9 to TRBJ2-1, with D possibly matching TRBD2 (6 bases). This CDR3 region has 15 residues. From germline, CDR1 is SGDLS and CDR2 YYNGEE. V lost 5 bases, J lost 1 base, and 13 bases lay in between. CDR3 DNA sequence: TGTGCCAGCAGTATCGGGGGAGTTTCCTACAATGAGCAGTTCTTC. Its protein product is CASSIGGVSYNEQFF.

This clone occurred a few times. In nucleotides, the CDR3 is TGTGCCACCAGCGGGACAGGGAATCAGCCCCAGCATTTT. As protein: CATSGTGNQPQHF. The chain carries TRBV10-3 and TRBJ1-5, with 9 bases matching TRBD1. The CDR3 is 13 amino acids. From germline, CDR1 is ENHRY and CDR2 SYGVKD. The J segment lost 4 bases and the V segment lost 10 bases, leaving 5 bases of the junction unmatched.

The rearrangement uses TRBV2 and TRBJ2-5, with D tentatively TRBD2 (5 bases). The CDR3 is made up of 11 amino acids. V was cut by 4 bases and J by 6 bases, with 6 bases left in between. CDR1 and CDR2 from the germline V gene are SNHLY and FYNNEI. This chain's CDR3 is CASSGGKTQYF. In DNA form, the CDR3 reads TGTGCCAGCAGTGGAGGGAAGACCCAGTACTTC.

This rearrangement joins TRBV6-1 to TRBJ1-2, with TRBD1 matching 7 bases. Germline V gene sequence: CDR1 MNHNS, CDR2 SASEGT. V lost 4 bases and J lost 6; bases outside the gene matches: 11. CDR3 size: 15 residues. In DNA, the CDR3 is TGTGCCAGCAGTGCCCTACAGGGGACCACCGATGGCTACACCTTC. Translating it yields CASSALQGTTDGYTF.